One and the same sample provided the 18 T cell receptor beta chains below, sequenced in a study of regulatory dendritic cells for organ transplantation. Using immunoSEQ multiplex PCR, the repertoire was profiled, and TCRdb retains in-frame clones only, with some absent. The sample has about 29,000 clones, 75% to 80% seen once; the top ten hold 2% to 2.5%. Sample: memory CD4+ T cells from blood. As for subset: CD45RO+ memory T cells. The receptors derive from a human donor in good health.

This chain links TRBV9 with TRBJ2-2, with 7 bases fitting TRBD1. Trimming at V came to 1 base and at J to 5 bases, leaving 2 bases not matched to a gene. Germline-derived CDR1 and CDR2 are SGDLS and YYNGEE. The CDR3 sequence is 14 residues long. CDR3: CASSVRQGTGELFF. The CDR3, as DNA: TGTGCCAGCAGCGTAAGACAGGGAACCGGGGAGCTGTTTTTT.

A remark on this clone: Different DNA sequences within this sample yield the same CDR3. This chain links TRBV7-2 with TRBJ2-7, with D unclear. Germline CDR1 SGHTA, CDR2 FQGNSA. Trimming cost V 1 base and J 4 bases, with 8 bases left between them. The CDR3 consists of 13 residues. The CDR3, as DNA: TGTGCCAGCAGCTTAGATTCCTCTTACGAGCAGTACTTC. Translation gives CASSLDSSYEQYF.

The chain uses TRBV18 and TRBJ1-3; TRBD1 might be the D (6 bases). Trimming removed 5 bases at V and 0 bases at J, with 14 bases between. CDR1 and CDR2 from the germline V gene are KGHSH and LQKENI. The CDR3 is made up of 16 amino acids. CDR3 nucleotide sequence: TGTGCCAGCTCATATCCGGGACACACCTCTGGAAACACCATATATTTT. Residues: CASSYPGHTSGNTIYF.

V gene TRBV28 combines with J gene TRBJ1-3, with D unresolved. V was clipped by 7 bases and J by 3 bases, with 7 bases between them. The CDR3 covers 12 residues. The germline V gene has CDR1 MDHEN and CDR2 SYDVKM. CDR3 in amino acids: CASTWGGNTIYF. As DNA, the CDR3 is TGTGCCAGCACCTGGGGTGGAAACACCATATATTTT.

The chain uses TRBV11-3 and TRBJ1-1; 7 nucleotides match TRBD1. Germline-derived CDR1 and CDR2 are SGHNT and YENEEA. The CDR3 is 13 amino acids. The junction had 5 bases not matched to a gene; V was cut back by 1 base and J by 9 bases. CDR3 in DNA: TGTGCCAGCAGCTTAGGAATACAGGGGAAAGCTTTCTTT. Translating gives CASSLGIQGKAFF.

This clone has just one count. The chain combines TRBV7-2 with TRBJ2-7; D remains ambiguous. V lost 2 bases and J lost 2, with 10 bases in between. The CDR3 has 14 amino acids. Germline-derived CDR1 and CDR2 are SGHTA and FQGNSA. The CDR3 here is CASSLFGGTYEQYF. CDR3 bases: TGTGCCAGCAGCTTATTTGGCGGAACCTACGAGCAGTACTTC. The variable domain in full, with the rest retrieved from reference TRBV7-2 and TRBJ2-7, is GAGVSQSPSNKVTEKGKDVELRCDPISGHTALYWYRQSLGQGLEFLIYFQGNSAPDKSGLPSDRFSAERTGGSVSTLTIQRTQQEDSAVYLCASSLFGGTYEQYFGPGTRLTVT.

The chain is built from TRBV4-3 and TRBJ2-7, with TRBD2 matching 9 bases. This CDR3 comprises 14 residues. Germline loops: CDR1 LGHNA, CDR2 YSLEER. The trim removed 1 base at V and 6 bases at J, leaving 4 bases unmatched. CDR3: CASSQALTSGEQYF. For the CDR3, the DNA is TGCGCCAGCAGCCAAGCCTTGACTAGCGGCGAGCAGTACTTC.

V is TRBV7-9 and J is TRBJ2-3; D may be TRBD1 or TRBD2 (6 bases each). Germline V CDR1 and CDR2: SEHNR, FQNEAQ (reference sequence). Deletions cut 4 bases from V and 5 bases from J, with 19 bases between. This CDR3 spans 16 amino acids. The CDR3 spells CASSSYRGVGRDTQYF. CDR3 DNA: TGTGCCAGCAGCTCGTATAGGGGGGTCGGAAGAGATACGCAGTATTTT.

This chain links TRBV21-1 with TRBJ2-6. TRBV21-1 is assigned pseudogene status. The CDR3 is 16 amino acids. The chain's CDR3 is CASREKEVSGANVLTF. The CDR3 region has the DNA TGTGCCAGCAGGGAAAAGGAAGTCTCTGGGGCCAACGTCCTGACTTTC.

J is TRBJ2-3 and V is TRBV6-1, with 9 bases lining up with TRBD2. Germline V gene data show CDR1 as MNHNS and CDR2 as SASEGT. This CDR3 has 14 residues. The junction had 5 bases not matched to a gene; V was cut back by 8 bases and J by 2 bases. CDR3 DNA sequence: TGTGCCAGCCGACTAGCGGAGTTCACAGATACGCAGTATTTT. Protein: CASRLAEFTDTQYF.

The chain couples TRBV7-3 to TRBJ2-1; D is unclear. This CDR3 contains 13 residues. Germline values: CDR1 SGHTA, CDR2 FQGTGA. Trimming removed 5 bases at V and 8 bases at J, with 13 bases between. CDR3 coding DNA: TGTGCCAGCAGCCTAAGGGATGGGTATGAGCAGTTCTTC. Its protein product is CASSLRDGYEQFF.

The chain uses TRBV19 and TRBJ2-3; perhaps D is TRBD1 or TRBD2 (6 bases each). The CDR3 is 15 amino acids. Trimming left V 7 bases short and J 3 bases short, with 17 bases between. The germline gives CDR1 LNHDA, CDR2 SQIVND (reference sequence). CDR3 in amino acids: CASKSVGGSTDTQYF. CDR3 DNA sequence: TGTGCCAGTAAGTCAGTGGGGGGCTCTACAGATACGCAGTATTTT.

V usage is TRBV2 and J usage is TRBJ1-1; no definite D call. This CDR3 comprises 13 residues. Trimming pared 9 bases from V and 3 bases from J, leaving 14 bases between. CDR1 and CDR2 from the germline V gene are SNHLY and FYNNEI. As DNA, the CDR3 is TGTGCCAGGGACGACGGCCCCCACACTGAAGCTTTCTTT. As protein: CARDDGPHTEAFF.

This clone has a single count. This chain uses TRBV6-6 with TRBJ2-1; the D gene could be TRBD1 or TRBD2 (6 bases each). CDR1 and CDR2 from the germline V gene are MNHNY and SVGAGI (reference sequence). Trimming left V 5 bases short and J 8 bases short, with 16 bases between. This CDR3 has 14 residues. CDR3 amino acids: CASSPRDRGHEQFF. The CDR3 bases are TGTGCCAGCAGTCCCCGGGACCGGGGGCATGAGCAGTTCTTC.

The chain is built from TRBV5-4 and TRBJ2-3; 8 bases are shared with TRBD2. CDR1 is SGHNT, CDR2 YYREEE, per germline (reference sequence). With 4 bases clipped from V and 6 bases from J, the junction kept 7 bases outside the gene matches. The CDR3 contains 14 residues. Here the CDR3 DNA reads TGTGCCAGCAGCCTGGGACTAGGGGAGGATACGCAGTATTTT. Its protein product is CASSLGLGEDTQYF.

The rearrangement uses TRBV11-3 and TRBJ2-1; D is undetermined. Germline CDR1 is SGHNT and CDR2 is YENEEA. Trimming pared 3 bases from V and 7 bases from J, leaving 13 bases between. The CDR3 contains 14 residues. The CDR3 loop reads CASSLARGVNEQFF. As DNA, the CDR3 is TGTGCCAGCAGCTTGGCTCGCGGTGTAAATGAGCAGTTCTTC.

The chain joins TRBV6-4 to TRBJ2-3; 10 positions match TRBD2. This CDR3 has 14 residues. The germline V gene has CDR1 MRHNA and CDR2 SNTAGT. The V gene end was trimmed by 4 bases and the J gene end by 4 bases; junction bases not matched to a gene: 2. The CDR3 nucleotides read TGTGCCAGCAGTGCAGCGGGGGGGCCAGATACGCAGTATTTT. Translation: CASSAAGGPDTQYF.

The CDR3 region is CASFMFPDRVRGYTF. The CDR3 bases are TGTGCCAGCTTCATGTTTCCAGACAGGGTGCGCGGCTACACCTTC. This rearrangement joins TRBV6-4 to TRBJ1-2; 7 positions match TRBD1. Germline CDR1 and CDR2: MRHNA and SNTAGT. Unmatched junction bases numbered 17, after V lost 8 bases and J lost 8 bases. The CDR3 loop spans 15 amino acids.